The 29 T cell receptor beta chains presented below share a single source sample, sequenced in a study of T cell responses to AZD1222 COVID-19 vaccine. Assay used: immunoSEQ multiplex PCR; TCRdb lists only in-frame clones, some missing. Seen here are more than 85,000 clones, 90% to 95% observed once, and the top ten hold under 10%. The material was peripheral blood, obtained on day 0 of AZD1222 vaccination. The receptors come from an adult in good health.

The J gene is TRBJ1-5, the V gene TRBV7-6; possible D gene TRBD1, 5 bases. Germline V CDR1 and CDR2: SGHVS, FNYEAQ. CDR3 size: 13 residues. Trimming left V 5 bases short and J 2 bases short, with 7 bases between. CDR3 amino acids: CASSQGGNQPQHF. The CDR3 DNA is TGTGCCAGCAGCCAAGGGGGCAATCAGCCCCAGCATTTT.

The sample holds one count of this clone. This chain joins TRBV7-8 and TRBJ2-7, with D perhaps being TRBD1 or TRBD2 (5 bases each). The CDR3 has 14 residues. Germline CDR1 and CDR2: SGHVS and FQNEAQ. The ends were cut back, 1 base at V and 6 bases at J, with 13 bases in the middle. The CDR3: CASSLDRDVGEQYF. Here the CDR3 DNA reads TGTGCCAGCAGCTTAGATAGGGACGTTGGCGAGCAGTACTTC.

The chain joins TRBV27 to TRBJ1-1, with 10 bases identical to TRBD1. Per germline, CDR1 MNHEY and CDR2 SMNVEV (reference sequence). The CDR3 length is 13 residues. Unmatched junction bases numbered 1, after V lost 6 bases and J lost 3 bases. This CDR3 reads CASRGQGYTEAFF. The CDR3 DNA reads TGTGCCAGCAGGGGACAGGGGTACACTGAAGCTTTCTTT.

The sample holds one count of this clone. The CDR3 nucleotides are TGTGCCACCAGCAGAGAACCCAAAGAGACCCAGTACTTC. As protein: CATSREPKETQYF. V is TRBV15 and J is TRBJ2-5; no reliable D call. V gave up 0 bases and J gave up 3 bases, with 5 bases separating them. This CDR3 spans 13 amino acids. Germline CDR1 and CDR2: LNHNV and YYDKDF (reference sequence).

This clone was seen only once. V and J are TRBV7-3 and TRBJ2-7; no definite D call. CDR1 SGHTA and CDR2 FQGTGA come from the germline V gene. V was clipped by 2 bases and J by 5 bases, with 10 bases between them. The CDR3 contains 13 residues. The CDR3 sequence: CASSLDPSNEQYF. The CDR3 DNA follows: TGTGCCAGCAGCTTAGACCCTTCCAACGAGCAGTACTTC.

Only one count was recorded for this clone. This sequence joins TRBV9 and TRBJ2-3; D is undetermined. Germline assignment: CDR1 SGDLS and CDR2 YYNGEE. Trimming removed 2 bases from V and 3 bases from J, with 10 bases in between. The CDR3 is made up of 14 amino acids. CDR3 amino acids: CASSVAHVTDTQYF. CDR3 coding DNA: TGTGCCAGCAGCGTTGCGCATGTGACAGATACGCAGTATTTT.

This clone was counted a single time. The chain couples TRBV30 to TRBJ2-7; 12 positions match TRBD1. The CDR3 spans 14 residues. V shed 2 bases and J 7 bases; nucleotides not matched to a gene: 6. Germline values: CDR1 GTSNPN, CDR2 SVGIG (reference sequence). The CDR3, as DNA: TGTGCCTGGAGTCACGGGACAGGGGGCCGGGAGCAGTACTTC. It codes for CAWSHGTGGREQYF.

The chain joins TRBV7-2 to TRBJ2-1; TRBD2 agrees at 10 bases. V shed 0 bases, J shed 8 bases, and the junction held 7 bases outside the gene matches. The CDR3 has 16 residues. Germline CDR1 and CDR2: SGHTA and FQGNSA. For the CDR3, the DNA is TGTGCCAGCAGCTTAGCAACTAGCGGGGTTGTGCATGAGCAGTTCTTC. It translates to CASSLATSGVVHEQFF.

This rearrangement joins TRBV15 to TRBJ1-2, with a tentative D call TRBD1 (6 bases). The CDR3 totals 13 residues. Trimming took off 8 bases at V and 4 bases at J, with 14 bases between the two ends. The V gene's germline CDR1 is LNHNV and CDR2 YYDKDF (reference sequence). DNA for the CDR3: TGTGCCACCTCCGGGGGAGGGGGCTATGGCTACACCTTC. Translation gives CATSGGGGYGYTF.

The sample holds one count of this clone. The rearrangement links TRBV11-2 to TRBJ2-6; D is uncertain. Germline CDR1 and CDR2: SGHAT and FQNNGV. V shed 8 bases and J shed 2 bases, with 13 bases lying between them. This CDR3 contains 15 residues. This chain's CDR3 is CASRPIRAGANVLTF. DNA of the CDR3: TGTGCCAGCCGCCCTATACGGGCTGGGGCCAACGTCCTGACTTTC.

The gene calls are TRBV5-1 and TRBJ1-4; 8 bases map to TRBD1. Looked up from germline, CDR1 is SGHRS and CDR2 is YFSETQ. This CDR3 is 14 amino acids long. V was pared by 0 bases and J by 7 bases, with 2 bases of the junction left unmatched. This CDR3 is CASSLGQGTEKLFF. In nucleotides, the CDR3 is TGCGCCAGCAGCTTGGGACAGGGGACTGAAAAACTGTTTTTT.

The J gene is TRBJ1-1, the V gene TRBV6-4; TRBD1 aligns across 8 bases. With 8 bases clipped from V and 0 bases from J, the junction kept 2 bases outside the gene matches. Germline loops: CDR1 MRHNA, CDR2 SNTAGT. The CDR3 sequence is 13 residues long. The CDR3 DNA sequence: TGTGCCAGCCGGGACAGGCTGAACACTGAAGCTTTCTTT. Translated, it gives CASRDRLNTEAFF.

The chain combines TRBV6-4 with TRBJ1-1; the D gene is possibly TRBD1 (6 bases). Trimming shortened V by 0 bases and J by 7 bases, and 12 bases separated the two germline ends. Per the germline V gene, CDR1 is MRHNA and CDR2 is SNTAGT. The CDR3 sequence is 14 residues long. CDR3 loop: CASSDSGGAREAFF. DNA for the CDR3: TGTGCCAGCAGTGACTCAGGGGGGGCGCGTGAAGCTTTCTTT.

The chain links TRBV9 to TRBJ1-4; D is unresolved. This CDR3 has 13 residues. The germline CDR1 and CDR2 sequences are SGDLS and YYNGEE. Trimming removed 4 bases from V and 3 bases from J, with 7 bases in between. The chain's CDR3 is CASSPDPNEKLFF. Here the CDR3 DNA reads TGTGCCAGCAGCCCCGACCCTAATGAAAAACTGTTTTTT.

This clone was recorded once. The V gene is TRBV2, the J gene TRBJ1-5, with unresolved D. The CDR3 has 17 residues. V dropped 8 bases and J dropped 4 bases, with 24 bases sitting between them. Germline lookup yields CDR1 SNHLY and CDR2 FYNNEI. CDR3 nucleotides: TGTGCCAGCCGCGGGAGGGTTCTCGGATTCCTTAATCAGCCCCAGCATTTT. The encoded protein is CASRGRVLGFLNQPQHF.

The V and J genes are TRBV28 and TRBJ1-5; D is perhaps TRBD1 (5 bases). CDR1 is MDHEN, CDR2 SYDVKM, per germline. The CDR3 spans 18 residues. The V end lost 2 bases, the J end lost 2 bases, and 19 bases lay between the germline ends. CDR3 sequence (DNA): TGTGCCAGCAGTTTACTTTATAGGGGTAGTGTGGGCAATCAGCCCCAGCATTTT. Protein sequence: CASSLLYRGSVGNQPQHF.

The chain uses TRBV4-2 and TRBJ1-1; D may be TRBD1 (5 bases). Between the trimmed V and J ends, which lost 1 base and 4 bases, there was a span of 16 bases. This CDR3 region has 16 residues. CDR1 and CDR2 (germline): LGHNA, YNFKEQ. The CDR3 DNA sequence: TGTGCCAGCAGCCAAGGGCAGGGACTTCAGGGCACTGAAGCTTTCTTT. Its translation is CASSQGQGLQGTEAFF.

The gene calls are TRBV2 and TRBJ1-4, with 7 bases matching TRBD1. Looked up from germline, CDR1 is SNHLY and CDR2 is FYNNEI. The CDR3 contains 12 residues. Trimming took 8 bases from V and 8 from J; bases not matched to a gene: 5. The CDR3 sequence: CASRKQGEKLFF. As DNA, the CDR3 is TGTGCCAGCCGGAAACAGGGGGAAAAACTGTTTTTT.

This clone was detected once. This chain joins TRBV2 and TRBJ1-3, with TRBD1 matching over 10 bases. Germline trimming cut 8 bases from V and 3 bases from J; bases unmatched to any gene: 13. This CDR3 spans 17 amino acids. Germline V lookup: CDR1 SNHLY, CDR2 FYNNEI. Here the CDR3 DNA reads TGTGCCAGCCCCCCCGGGACAGGGGTTAGTCTTGGAAACACCATATATTTT. This sequence encodes CASPPGTGVSLGNTIYF.

The chain joins TRBV28 to TRBJ1-1; D unclear. V lost 6 bases to trimming and J lost 1 base, with 3 bases between them. Looked up from germline, CDR1 is MDHEN and CDR2 is SYDVKM. This CDR3 is built from 11 residues. The CDR3 DNA sequence: TGTGCCAGCAGGGAGAACACTGAAGCTTTCTTT. This translates into CASRENTEAFF.

The chain recombines TRBV3-1 (or the pseudogene TRBV3-2) with TRBJ2-2; 10 bases map to TRBD2. The ends lost 2 bases at V and 4 bases at J; junction bases unmatched: 7. The CDR3 is 17 amino acids. Germline lookup yields CDR1 LGHDT and CDR2 YNNKEL (reference sequence). The CDR3 protein is CASSQYLLAGSTGELFF. CDR3 bases: TGTGCCAGCAGCCAATATCTACTAGCGGGGAGCACCGGGGAGCTGTTTTTT.

The chain uses TRBV18 and TRBJ2-3, with 7 bases matching TRBD2. The CDR3 is made up of 14 amino acids. V lost 8 bases and J lost 2; bases outside the gene matches: 7. Per the germline V gene, CDR1 is KGHSH and CDR2 is LQKENI. CDR3: CASALLADTDTQYF. CDR3 DNA sequence: TGTGCCAGCGCCCTCCTAGCGGACACAGATACGCAGTATTTT.

V usage is TRBV4-1 and J usage is TRBJ2-2; 8 bases align to TRBD1. CDR1 is MGHRA, CDR2 YSYEKL, per germline. CDR3 length equals 15 residues. The V segment lost 2 bases and the J segment 4 bases; nucleotides outside the gene matches: 3. CDR3 bases: TGCGCCAGCAGCCAATGGACAGGGAGCACCGGGGAGCTGTTTTTT. It is translated as CASSQWTGSTGELFF.

The CDR3 DNA sequence: TGTGCCAGCAGCCTCCTAAGGACAGGGGCGGGGAACGAGCAGTACTTC. It codes for CASSLLRTGAGNEQYF. This chain connects TRBV5-6 to TRBJ2-7; 9 bases map to TRBD1. This CDR3 has 16 amino acids. Germline-derived CDR1 and CDR2 are SGHDT and YYEEEE. With 4 bases clipped from V and 5 bases from J, the junction kept 13 bases outside the gene matches.

CDR3 DNA: TGCGCCAGCAGCACAAGCGGGGGGGCCGGACAAGAGACCCAGTACTTC. It is translated as CASSTSGGAGQETQYF. V gene TRBV5-1 combines with J gene TRBJ2-5; TRBD2 aligns across 10 bases. This CDR3 region has 16 residues. J was trimmed by 2 bases and V by 4 bases; bases with no gene match: 8. Germline CDR1 reads SGHRS; CDR2 reads YFSETQ.

V is TRBV7-9 and J is TRBJ2-5; 8 bases map to TRBD1. Germline lookup yields CDR1 SEHNR and CDR2 FQNEAQ (reference sequence). The CDR3 is 15 residues long. Trimming removed 3 bases from V and 3 bases from J; junction bases left unmatched: 6. The CDR3 region is CASSFQGAGKETQYF. CDR3 sequence (DNA): TGTGCCAGCAGCTTCCAGGGGGCCGGGAAAGAGACCCAGTACTTC.

The J gene is TRBJ1-4, the V gene TRBV28; 9 bases map to TRBD1. With 5 bases clipped from V and 8 bases from J, the junction kept 12 bases outside the gene matches. CDR1 is MDHEN, CDR2 SYDVKM, per germline. The CDR3 has 16 residues. The CDR3 DNA is TGTGCCAGCAGTGGTGGACAGGGGTCGATAGGGGAAAAACTGTTTTTT. It codes for CASSGGQGSIGEKLFF.

In nucleotides, the CDR3 is TGTGCCAGTAGTATGGGGACGAGCTCTGGAAACACCATATATTTT. As protein: CASSMGTSSGNTIYF. The V and J genes are TRBV19 and TRBJ1-3; possibly TRBD1 for D (5 bases). CDR3 length equals 15 residues. The V and J ends lost 3 bases and 0 bases respectively, with 9 bases between them. Per the germline V gene, CDR1 is LNHDA and CDR2 is SQIVND (reference sequence). Filled out from reference TRBV19 and TRBJ1-3, the complete variable domain reads DGGITQSPKYLFRKEGQNVTLSCEQNLNHDAMYWYRQDPGQGLRLIYYSQIVNDFQKGDIAEGYSVSREKKESFPLTVTSAQKNPTAFYLCASSMGTSSGNTIYFGEGSWLTVV.

This chain connects TRBV15 to TRBJ1-6, with 7 bases fitting TRBD1. From germline, CDR1 is LNHNV and CDR2 YYDKDF (reference sequence). The CDR3 is made up of 15 amino acids. V was clipped by 5 bases and J by 14 bases; unmatched bases: 15. CDR3 protein: CATSWGGQMATSLHF. The CDR3 nucleotides read TGTGCCACCAGCTGGGGGGGACAGATGGCGACCTCCCTCCACTTT.